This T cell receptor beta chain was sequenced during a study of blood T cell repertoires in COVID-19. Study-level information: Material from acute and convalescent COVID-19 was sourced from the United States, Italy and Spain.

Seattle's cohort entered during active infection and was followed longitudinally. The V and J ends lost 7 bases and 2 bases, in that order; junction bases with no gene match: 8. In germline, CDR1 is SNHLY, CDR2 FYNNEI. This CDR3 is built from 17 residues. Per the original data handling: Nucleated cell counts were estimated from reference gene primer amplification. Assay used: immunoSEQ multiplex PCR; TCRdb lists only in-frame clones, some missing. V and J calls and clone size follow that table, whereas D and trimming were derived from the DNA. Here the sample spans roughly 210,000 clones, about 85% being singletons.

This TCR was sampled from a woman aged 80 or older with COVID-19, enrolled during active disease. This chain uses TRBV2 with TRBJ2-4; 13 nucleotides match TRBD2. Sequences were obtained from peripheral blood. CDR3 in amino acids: CASTRLAGGSSKNIQYF. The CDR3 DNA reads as TGTGCCAGCACGCGACTAGCGGGGGGTAGCTCCAAAAACATTCAGTACTTC.